This T cell receptor (beta chain) was obtained from a study of Tregs in tolerant kidney transplant recipients. Germline loops: CDR1 SGDLS, CDR2 YYNGEE. The CDR3 totals 15 residues. V was clipped by 0 bases and J by 2 bases, with 9 bases between them. Profiling relied on immunoSEQ multiplex PCR, and the TCRdb table lists in-frame clones only, not all of them. Here the sample spans 1,500 to 2,000 clones, about 75% being singletons. As regards this clone: Antigen specificity is unknown.

This clonotype originated in a human donor in good health. V usage is TRBV9 and J usage is TRBJ2-1; TRBD1 might be the D (6 bases). Sequences were obtained from CD8+ T cells from blood cultured with allogeneic cells. CDR3 sequence reads: CASSVGQVAYNEQFF. In nucleotides, the CDR3 is TGTGCCAGCAGCGTAGGACAGGTTGCCTACAATGAGCAGTTCTTC.